This T cell receptor (beta chain) was obtained from a study of blood T cell repertoires in COVID-19. The germline V gene has CDR1 KGHSH and CDR2 LQKENI. The V end was cut by 4 bases, the J end by 6 bases, with 12 bases between. The CDR3 is 14 amino acids. Produced via immunoSEQ multiplex PCR; TCRdb's table is partial and in-frame only. Of about 270,000 clones listed, 85% to 95% are singletons. The sample taken for sequencing was PBMCs or T cells enriched from blood (not recorded which). This clonotype originated in a man aged 40-49 years who had been exposed to COVID-19. The chain recombines TRBV18 with TRBJ2-2; TRBD1 is a possible D gene (6 bases). CDR3 bases: TGTGCCAGCTCACTAGAACAGGGTTCCGGGGAGCTGTTTTTT. Amino acid sequence: CASSLEQGSGELFF. Full variable domain (remainder filled in from reference TRBV18 and TRBJ2-2): NAGVMQNPRHLVRRRGQEARLRCSPMKGHSHVYWYRQLPEEGLKFMVYLQKENIIDESGMPKERFSAEFPKEGPSILRIQQVVRGDSAAYFCASSLEQGSGELFFGEGSRLTVL.